The 2 T cell receptor beta chains given below trace back to one sample, sequenced in a study of response to subunit inactivated influenza vaccine (dated by TCRdb to the late 2010s). Libraries were constructed by RT-PCR. Sequencing took place on an Illumina HiSeq 2500. TCRdb reprocessed the public reads (quality trimming at Q25 with fastp, clone calling with MiXCR) and kept in-frame beta chains. Entries are consolidated by CDR3 protein sequence, retaining the most common genes and DNA. This sample has fewer than 550,000 distinct CDR3 sequences in its table, and 25% of those were observed once. The ten biggest clones cover 1.9% of the sample. Here the sequenced sample was CD4+ T cells sorted from PBMCs, taken 4 to 6 days after vaccination. The receptors were sampled from a man in his fifties or sixties who received an inactivated influenza vaccine. Donor details come from another sample of the same person, matched by shared clones.

This chain joins TRBV3-1 and TRBJ1-1; possibly TRBD1 for D (5 bases). Between the trimmed V and J ends, which lost 3 bases and 1 base, there was a span of 18 bases. The length of the CDR3 is 17 residues. CDR1 is LGHDT and CDR2 is YNNKEL in the germline V gene (reference sequence). CDR3 sequence: CASSHAAGLMRNTEAFF. The CDR3 nucleotides are TGTGCCAGCAGCCATGCCGCGGGGCTCATGAGGAACACTGAAGCTTTCTTT.

This clonotype appeared many times. V usage is TRBV28 and J usage is TRBJ1-6; D not certain. The germline V gene encodes CDR1 MDHEN and CDR2 SYDVKM. The CDR3 extends over 16 amino acids. The V gene lost 2 bases and the J gene lost 7 bases, with 15 bases spanning the gap. The CDR3 spells CASSLHNRIFNSPLHF. The CDR3 nucleotides are TGTGCCAGCAGTTTACATAATCGGATCTTCAATTCACCCCTCCACTTT.